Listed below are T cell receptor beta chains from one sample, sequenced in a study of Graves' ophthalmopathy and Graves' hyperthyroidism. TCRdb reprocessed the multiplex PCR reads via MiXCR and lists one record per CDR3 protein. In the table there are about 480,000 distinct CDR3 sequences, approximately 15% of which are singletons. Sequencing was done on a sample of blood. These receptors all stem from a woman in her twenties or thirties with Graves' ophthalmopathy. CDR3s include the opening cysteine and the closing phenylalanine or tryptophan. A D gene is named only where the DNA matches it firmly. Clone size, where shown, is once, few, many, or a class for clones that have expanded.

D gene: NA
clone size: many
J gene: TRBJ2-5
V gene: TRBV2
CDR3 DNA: TGTGCCAGCAGGGAGTGGACTGATGAAGTGGAGACCCAGTACTTC
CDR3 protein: CASREWTDEVETQYF

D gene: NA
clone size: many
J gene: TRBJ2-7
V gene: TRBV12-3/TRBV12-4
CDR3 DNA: TGTGCCAGCAGGCGAAATCACAAGGGGCAGTGCTTC
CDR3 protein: CASRRNHKGQCF

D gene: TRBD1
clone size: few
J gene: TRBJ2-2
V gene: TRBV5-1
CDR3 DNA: TGCGCCAGCAGCGCCGGCCGGGACAGTAACACCGGGGAGCTGTTTTTT
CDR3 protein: CASSAGRDSNTGELFF

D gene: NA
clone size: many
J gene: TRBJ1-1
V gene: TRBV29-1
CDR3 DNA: TGCAGCGGGGGAGACAGGCGAGGGGCAAACACTGAAGCTTTCTTT
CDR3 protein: CSGGDRRGANTEAFF

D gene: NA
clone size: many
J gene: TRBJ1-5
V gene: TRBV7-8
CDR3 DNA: TGTGCCAGCAGCTCGCCCGAGCAGAATCAGCCCCAGCATTTT
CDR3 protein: CASSSPEQNQPQHF

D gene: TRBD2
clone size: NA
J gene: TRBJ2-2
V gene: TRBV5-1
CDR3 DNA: TGCGCCAGCAGGAGTAGCGGGGGGACGACCGGGGAGCTGTTTTTT
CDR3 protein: CASRSSGGTTGELFF

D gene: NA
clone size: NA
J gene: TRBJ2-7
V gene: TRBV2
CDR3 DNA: TGTGCCAGCAGTGACCCGCCGACGTTGGGGCAGCACTACGAGCAGTACTTC
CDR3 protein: CASSDPPTLGQHYEQYF

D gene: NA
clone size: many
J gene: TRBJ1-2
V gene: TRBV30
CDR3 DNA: TGTGCCTGGAGGACGGTGTATGGCTACACCTTC
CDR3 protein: CAWRTVYGYTF

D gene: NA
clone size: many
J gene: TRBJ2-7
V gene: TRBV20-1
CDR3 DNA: TGCAGTGCTAGAGATTCCCTTTTTGGAGGGAGAGGGTTCGGAGGAGAGCAGTACTTC
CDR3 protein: CSARDSLFGGRGFGGEQYF

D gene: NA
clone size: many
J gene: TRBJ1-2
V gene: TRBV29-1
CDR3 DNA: TGCAGCGTTGCACTGACCATTAACTATGGCTACACCTTC
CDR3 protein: CSVALTINYGYTF